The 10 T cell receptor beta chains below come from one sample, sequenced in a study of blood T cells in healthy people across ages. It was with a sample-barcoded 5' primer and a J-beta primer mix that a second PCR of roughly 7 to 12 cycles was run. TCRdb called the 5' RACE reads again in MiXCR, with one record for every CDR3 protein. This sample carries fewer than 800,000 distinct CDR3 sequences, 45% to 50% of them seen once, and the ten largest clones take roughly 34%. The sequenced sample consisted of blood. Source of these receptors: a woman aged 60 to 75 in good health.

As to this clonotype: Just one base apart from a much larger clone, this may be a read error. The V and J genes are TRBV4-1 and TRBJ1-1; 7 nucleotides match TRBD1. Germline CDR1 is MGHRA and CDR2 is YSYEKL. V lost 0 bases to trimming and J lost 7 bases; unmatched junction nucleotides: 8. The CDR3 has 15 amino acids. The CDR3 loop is CASSQERYRGVEAFF. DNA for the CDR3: TGCGCCAGCAGCCAAGAGAGGTACAGGGGAGTTGAAGCTTTCTTT.

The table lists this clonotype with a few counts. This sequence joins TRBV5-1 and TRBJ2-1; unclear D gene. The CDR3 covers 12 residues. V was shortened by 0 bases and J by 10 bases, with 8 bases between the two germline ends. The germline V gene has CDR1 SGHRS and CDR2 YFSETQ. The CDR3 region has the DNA TGCGCCAGCAGCTTGGGGGCTGTGGAGCAGTTCTTC. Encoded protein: CASSLGAVEQFF.

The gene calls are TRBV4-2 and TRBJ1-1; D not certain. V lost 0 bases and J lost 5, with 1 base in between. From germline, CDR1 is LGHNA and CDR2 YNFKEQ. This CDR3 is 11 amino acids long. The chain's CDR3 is CASSQETEAFF. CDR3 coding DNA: TGTGCCAGCAGCCAAGAGACTGAAGCTTTCTTT.

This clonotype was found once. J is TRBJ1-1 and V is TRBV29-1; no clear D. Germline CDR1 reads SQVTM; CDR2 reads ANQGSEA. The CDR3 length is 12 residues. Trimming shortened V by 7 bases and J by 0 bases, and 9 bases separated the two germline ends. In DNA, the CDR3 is TGCAGCGCAAGCAGGTTGAACACTGAAGCTTTCTTT. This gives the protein CSASRLNTEAFF.

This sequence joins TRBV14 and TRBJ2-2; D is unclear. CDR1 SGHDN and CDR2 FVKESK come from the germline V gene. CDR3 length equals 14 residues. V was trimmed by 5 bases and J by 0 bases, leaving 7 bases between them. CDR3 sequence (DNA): TGTGCCAGCAGCAGGCAGTCGAACACCGGGGAGCTGTTTTTT. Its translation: CASSRQSNTGELFF.

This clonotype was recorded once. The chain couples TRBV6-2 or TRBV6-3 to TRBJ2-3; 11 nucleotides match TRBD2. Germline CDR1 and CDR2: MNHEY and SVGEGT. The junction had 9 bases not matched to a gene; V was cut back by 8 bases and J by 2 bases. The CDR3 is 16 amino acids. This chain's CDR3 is CASDGLAGTFTDTQYF. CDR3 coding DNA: TGTGCCAGCGATGGACTAGCGGGTACTTTCACAGATACGCAGTATTTT.

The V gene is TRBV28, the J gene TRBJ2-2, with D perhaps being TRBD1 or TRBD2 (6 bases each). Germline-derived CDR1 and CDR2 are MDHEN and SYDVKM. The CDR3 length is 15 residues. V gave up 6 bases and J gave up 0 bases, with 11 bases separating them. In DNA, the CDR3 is TGTGCCAGCAGCCGGGGGCCCGCGAACACCGGGGAGCTGTTTTTT. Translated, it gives CASSRGPANTGELFF.

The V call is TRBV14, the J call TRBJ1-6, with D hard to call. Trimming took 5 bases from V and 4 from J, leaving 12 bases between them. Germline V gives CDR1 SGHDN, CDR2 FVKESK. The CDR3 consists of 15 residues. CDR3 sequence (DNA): TGTGCCAGCAGCGCGCCAGGAGCGTATAATTCACCCCTCCACTTT. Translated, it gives CASSAPGAYNSPLHF.

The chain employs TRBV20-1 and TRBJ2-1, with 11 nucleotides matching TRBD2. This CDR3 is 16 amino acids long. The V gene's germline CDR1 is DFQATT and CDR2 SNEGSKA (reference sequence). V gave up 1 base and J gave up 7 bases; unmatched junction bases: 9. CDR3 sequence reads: CSARAAELAGVNEQFF. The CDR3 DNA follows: TGCAGTGCTAGAGCCGCCGAACTAGCGGGAGTTAATGAGCAGTTCTTC.

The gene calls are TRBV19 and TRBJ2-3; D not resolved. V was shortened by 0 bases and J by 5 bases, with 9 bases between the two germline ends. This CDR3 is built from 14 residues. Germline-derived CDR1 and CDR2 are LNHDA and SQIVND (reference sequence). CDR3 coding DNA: TGTGCCAGTAGTATAGAAGGCTTGATAGATACGCAGTATTTT. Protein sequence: CASSIEGLIDTQYF. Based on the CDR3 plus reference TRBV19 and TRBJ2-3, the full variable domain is DGGITQSPKYLFRKEGQNVTLSCEQNLNHDAMYWYRQDPGQGLRLIYYSQIVNDFQKGDIAEGYSVSREKKESFPLTVTSAQKNPTAFYLCASSIEGLIDTQYFGPGTRLTVL.